This entry features one T cell receptor (beta chain) sequence. The TCRbeta library was prepared with unique molecular identifiers. TCRdb analysed the PCR reads with MiXCR anew, one entry per CDR3 protein. Of approximately 590,000 distinct CDR3 sequences in the sample, about 11% were seen once. V shed 3 bases, J shed 5 bases, and the junction held 9 bases outside the gene matches. Germline lookup yields CDR1 SEHNR and CDR2 FQNEAQ (reference sequence). The CDR3 length is 15 residues. The data belong to a study of T-cell reconstitution after alpha-beta-depleted transplantation in children. The sequenced sample was PBMCs from the stem cell graft donor, obtained from the stem cell graft. This chain uses TRBV7-9 with TRBJ2-7; 8 bases are a match to TRBD2. The receptor comes from a human donor who donated a stem cell graft to a child with acute myeloid leukemia. DNA of the CDR3: TGTGCCAGCAGCTTGGGTGGGACTAGTCCCGACGAGCAGTACTTC. It yields the protein CASSLGGTSPDEQYF.